This section outlines one T cell receptor (beta chain) sequence together with its context. Its antigen is currently unknown. Some clones are missing from TCRdb's copy, which holds only in-frame ones; the method was immunoSEQ multiplex PCR. The sample has some 120,000 clones, around 77% seen once; the top ten hold 5.5%. The data were obtained in a study of a mutant IDH1 vaccine in newly diagnosed glioma. The wider study: Vaccination started 4-6 weeks after radiotherapy alone, or with temozolomide cycles. Patients previously underwent radiotherapy, temozolomide, or both, and most underwent both. Study-wide results and caveats: It was 80% to 95% of patients that developed vaccine-induced immune responses.

V was pared by 3 bases and J by 4 bases, with 7 bases between. Germline lookup yields CDR1 MNHNS and CDR2 SASEGT. The CDR3 loop spans 13 amino acids. Time point: week 11, during vaccination. The study gave 300 ug of mutant IDH1 20-mer peptide per vaccine dose, with topical imiquimod. The clonotype was recovered from a man aged 40-49 years with glioma. The source was PBMCs, collected from a glioma patient whose treatment included an IDH1 peptide vaccine. The chain links TRBV6-1 to TRBJ1-5; D remains unclear. CDR3 residues: CASSEGRNQPQHF. DNA of the CDR3: TGTGCCAGCAGTGAGGGTAGGAATCAGCCCCAGCATTTT.